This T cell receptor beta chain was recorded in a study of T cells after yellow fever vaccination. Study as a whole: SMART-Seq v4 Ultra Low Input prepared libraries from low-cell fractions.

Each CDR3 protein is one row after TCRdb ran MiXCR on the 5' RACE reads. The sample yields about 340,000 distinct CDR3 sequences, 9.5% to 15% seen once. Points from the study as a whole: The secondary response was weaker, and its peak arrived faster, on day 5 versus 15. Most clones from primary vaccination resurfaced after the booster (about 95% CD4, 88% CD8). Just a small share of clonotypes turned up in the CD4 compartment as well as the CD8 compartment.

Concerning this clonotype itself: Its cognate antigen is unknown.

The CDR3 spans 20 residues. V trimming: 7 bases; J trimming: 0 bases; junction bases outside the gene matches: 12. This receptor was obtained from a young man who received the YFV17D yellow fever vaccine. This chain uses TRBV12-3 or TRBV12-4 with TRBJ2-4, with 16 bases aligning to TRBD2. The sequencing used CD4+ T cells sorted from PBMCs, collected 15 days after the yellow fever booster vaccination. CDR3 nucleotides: TGTGCCAGCACCTTTCCATTGGGACTAGCGGGGGGGGAAGCCAAAAACATTCAGTACTTC. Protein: CASTFPLGLAGGEAKNIQYF.